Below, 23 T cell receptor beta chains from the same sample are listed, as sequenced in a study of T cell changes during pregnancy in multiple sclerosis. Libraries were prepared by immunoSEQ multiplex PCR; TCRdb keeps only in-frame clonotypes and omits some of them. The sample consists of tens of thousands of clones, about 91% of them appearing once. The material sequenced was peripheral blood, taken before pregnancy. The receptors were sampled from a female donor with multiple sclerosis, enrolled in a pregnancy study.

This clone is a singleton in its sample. CDR3 coding DNA: TGTGCCAGCTCACCAACGGAGGAAGGTGTCTACACCTTC. Amino acids: CASSPTEEGVYTF. This chain connects TRBV18 to TRBJ1-2; D unresolved. The germline CDR1 and CDR2 sequences are KGHSH and LQKENI. The CDR3 is 13 amino acids. The V and J ends lost 2 bases and 10 bases respectively, with 14 bases between them. Full variable domain (remainder filled in from reference TRBV18 and TRBJ1-2): NAGVMQNPRHLVRRRGQEARLRCSPMKGHSHVYWYRQLPEEGLKFMVYLQKENIIDESGMPKERFSAEFPKEGPSILRIQQVVRGDSAAYFCASSPTEEGVYTFGSGTRLTVV.

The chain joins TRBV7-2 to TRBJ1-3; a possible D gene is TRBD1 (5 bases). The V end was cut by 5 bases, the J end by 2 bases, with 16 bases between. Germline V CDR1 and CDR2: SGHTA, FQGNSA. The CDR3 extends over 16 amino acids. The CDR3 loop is CASSLGGFRAGNTIYF. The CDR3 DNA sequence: TGTGCCAGCAGCCTGGGGGGGTTCCGCGCTGGAAACACCATATATTTT.

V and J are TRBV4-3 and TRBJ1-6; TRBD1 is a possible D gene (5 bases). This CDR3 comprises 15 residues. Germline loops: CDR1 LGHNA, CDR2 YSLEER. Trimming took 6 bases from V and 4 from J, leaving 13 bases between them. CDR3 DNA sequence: TGCGCCAGCAGTCGTGAAACAGGATATAATTCACCCCTCCACTTT. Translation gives CASSRETGYNSPLHF.

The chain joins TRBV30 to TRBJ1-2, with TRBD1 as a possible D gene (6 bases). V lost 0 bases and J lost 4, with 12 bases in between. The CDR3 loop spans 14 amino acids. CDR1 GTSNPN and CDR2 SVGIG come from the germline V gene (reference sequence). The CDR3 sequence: CAWSVSGVGYGYTF. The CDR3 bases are TGTGCCTGGAGTGTATCAGGGGTGGGCTATGGCTACACCTTC.

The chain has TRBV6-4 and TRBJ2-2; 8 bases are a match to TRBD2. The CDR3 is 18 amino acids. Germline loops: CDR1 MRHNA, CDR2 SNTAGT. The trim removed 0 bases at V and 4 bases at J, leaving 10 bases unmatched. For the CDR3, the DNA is TGTGCCAGCAGTGACTCGTTTCGGTCGGGGGGGCCCACCGGGGAGCTGTTTTTT. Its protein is CASSDSFRSGGPTGELFF.

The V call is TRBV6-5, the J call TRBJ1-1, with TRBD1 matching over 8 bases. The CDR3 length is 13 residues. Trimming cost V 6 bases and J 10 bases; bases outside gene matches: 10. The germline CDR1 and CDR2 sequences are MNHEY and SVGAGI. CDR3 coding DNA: TGTGCCAGCAGGGGCCTAGGACAGGGATCAGCTTTCTTT. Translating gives CASRGLGQGSAFF.

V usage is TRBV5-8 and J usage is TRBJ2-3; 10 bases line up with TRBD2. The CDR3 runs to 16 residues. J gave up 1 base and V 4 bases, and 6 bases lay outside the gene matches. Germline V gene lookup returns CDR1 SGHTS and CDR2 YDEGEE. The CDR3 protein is CASSLGTSARTDTQYF. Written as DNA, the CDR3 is TGTGCCAGCAGCCTGGGGACTAGCGCCCGCACAGATACGCAGTATTTT.

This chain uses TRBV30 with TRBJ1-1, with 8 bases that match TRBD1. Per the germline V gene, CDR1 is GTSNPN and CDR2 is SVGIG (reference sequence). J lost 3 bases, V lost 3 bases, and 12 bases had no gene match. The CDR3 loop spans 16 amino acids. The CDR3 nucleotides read TGTGCCTGGAGGATGCAGGGGGCGGATTGGGACACTGAAGCTTTCTTT. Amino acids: CAWRMQGADWDTEAFF.

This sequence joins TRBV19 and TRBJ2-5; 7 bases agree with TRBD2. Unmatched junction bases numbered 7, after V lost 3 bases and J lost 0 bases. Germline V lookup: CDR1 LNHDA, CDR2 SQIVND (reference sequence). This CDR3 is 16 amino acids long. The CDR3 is CASSILTRGNQETQYF. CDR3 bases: TGTGCCAGTAGTATTCTCACGCGGGGGAACCAAGAGACCCAGTACTTC.

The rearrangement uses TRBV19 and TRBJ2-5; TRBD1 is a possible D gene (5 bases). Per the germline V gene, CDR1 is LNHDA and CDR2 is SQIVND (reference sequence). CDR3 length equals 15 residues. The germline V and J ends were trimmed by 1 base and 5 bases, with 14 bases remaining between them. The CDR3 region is CASSIGPGSRETQYF. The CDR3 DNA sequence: TGTGCCAGTAGTATAGGTCCAGGGTCGAGGGAGACCCAGTACTTC.

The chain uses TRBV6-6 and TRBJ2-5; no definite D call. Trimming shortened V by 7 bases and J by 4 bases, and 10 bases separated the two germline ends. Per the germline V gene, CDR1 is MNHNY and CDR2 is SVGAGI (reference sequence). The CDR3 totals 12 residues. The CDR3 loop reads CASISPGETQYF. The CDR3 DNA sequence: TGTGCCAGCATTTCCCCCGGAGAGACCCAGTACTTC.

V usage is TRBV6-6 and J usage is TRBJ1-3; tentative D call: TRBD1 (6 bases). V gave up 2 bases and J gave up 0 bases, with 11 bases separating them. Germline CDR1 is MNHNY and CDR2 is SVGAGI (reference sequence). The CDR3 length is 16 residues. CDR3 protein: CASSYGDTHSGNTIYF. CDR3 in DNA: TGTGCCAGCAGTTACGGGGACACTCACTCTGGAAACACCATATATTTT.

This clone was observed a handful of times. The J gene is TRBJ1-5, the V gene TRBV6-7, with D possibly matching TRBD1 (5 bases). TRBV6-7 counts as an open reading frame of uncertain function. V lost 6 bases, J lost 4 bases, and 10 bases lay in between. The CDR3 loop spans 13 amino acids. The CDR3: CASSGQRNQPQHF. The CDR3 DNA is TGTGCCAGCAGCGGACAACGGAATCAGCCCCAGCATTTT.

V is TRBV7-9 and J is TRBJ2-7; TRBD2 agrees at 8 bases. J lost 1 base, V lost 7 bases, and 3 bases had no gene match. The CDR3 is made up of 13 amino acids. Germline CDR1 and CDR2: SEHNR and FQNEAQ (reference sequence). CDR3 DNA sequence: TGTGCCAGCACCGCGGGGGGTTCCTACGAGCAGTACTTC. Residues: CASTAGGSYEQYF.

CDR3 sequence (DNA): TGTGCCAGCTCATCAGATCTCGGCTCCGGCGGCCACGAGCAGTACTTC. Protein: CASSSDLGSGGHEQYF. The V and J genes are TRBV18 and TRBJ2-7; no definite D call. The germline CDR1 and CDR2 sequences are KGHSH and LQKENI. CDR3 size: 16 residues. The ends were cut back, 5 bases at V and 5 bases at J, with 22 bases in the middle. Combining the CDR3 with reference TRBV18 and TRBJ2-7 gives the whole variable domain NAGVMQNPRHLVRRRGQEARLRCSPMKGHSHVYWYRQLPEEGLKFMVYLQKENIIDESGMPKERFSAEFPKEGPSILRIQQVVRGDSAAYFCASSSDLGSGGHEQYFGPGTRLTVT.

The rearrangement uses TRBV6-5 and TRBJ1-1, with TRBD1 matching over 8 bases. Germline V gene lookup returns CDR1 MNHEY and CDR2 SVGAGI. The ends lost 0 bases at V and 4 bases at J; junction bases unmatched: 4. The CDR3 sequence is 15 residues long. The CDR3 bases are TGTGCCAGCAGTTACTCGAGAGGACAGGGCACTGAAGCTTTCTTT. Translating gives CASSYSRGQGTEAFF.

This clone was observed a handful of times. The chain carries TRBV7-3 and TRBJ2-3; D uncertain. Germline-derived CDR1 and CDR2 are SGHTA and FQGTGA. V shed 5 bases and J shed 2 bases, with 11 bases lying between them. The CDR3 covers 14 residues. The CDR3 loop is CASSRHSSTDTQYF. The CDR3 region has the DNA TGTGCCAGCAGCAGACACAGTTCCACAGATACGCAGTATTTT.

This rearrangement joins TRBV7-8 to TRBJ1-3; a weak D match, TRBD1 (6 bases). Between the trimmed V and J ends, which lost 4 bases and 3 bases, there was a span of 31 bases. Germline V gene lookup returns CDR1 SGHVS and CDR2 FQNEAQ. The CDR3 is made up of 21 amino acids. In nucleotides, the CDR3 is TGTGCCAGCAGCTGGATGACAGGACCTCTCGGTGGGGTAAAGCTTGGAAACACCATATATTTT. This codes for CASSWMTGPLGGVKLGNTIYF.

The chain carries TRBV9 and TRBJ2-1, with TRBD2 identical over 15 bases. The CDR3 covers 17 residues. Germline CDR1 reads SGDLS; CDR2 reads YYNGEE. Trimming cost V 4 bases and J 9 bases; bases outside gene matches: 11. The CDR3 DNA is TGTGCCAGCAGCCCGTGGACTAGCGGGGGGGCCAGCGGTGAGCAGTTCTTC. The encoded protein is CASSPWTSGGASGEQFF.

The CDR3 region is CASSLGTGMETQYF. The DNA for the CDR3 is TGTGCCAGCAGCTTAGGAACAGGGATGGAGACCCAGTACTTC. The gene calls are TRBV11-2 and TRBJ2-5; D possibly corresponds to TRBD1 (6 bases). CDR1 and CDR2 from the germline V gene are SGHAT and FQNNGV. The CDR3 has 14 residues. V lost 1 base and J 5 bases, leaving 11 bases between the germline ends.

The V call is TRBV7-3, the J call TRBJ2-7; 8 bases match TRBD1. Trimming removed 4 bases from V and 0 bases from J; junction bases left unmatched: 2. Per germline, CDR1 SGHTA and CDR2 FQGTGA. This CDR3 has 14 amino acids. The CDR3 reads CASSSQGASYEQYF. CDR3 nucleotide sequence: TGTGCCAGCAGCTCCCAGGGGGCCTCCTACGAGCAGTACTTC.

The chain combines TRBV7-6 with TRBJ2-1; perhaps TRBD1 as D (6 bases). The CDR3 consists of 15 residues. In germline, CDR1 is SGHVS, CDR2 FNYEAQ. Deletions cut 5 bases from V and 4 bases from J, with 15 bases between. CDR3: CASSPGQPAYNEQFF. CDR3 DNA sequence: TGTGCCAGCAGCCCCGGACAGCCAGCTTACAATGAGCAGTTCTTC.

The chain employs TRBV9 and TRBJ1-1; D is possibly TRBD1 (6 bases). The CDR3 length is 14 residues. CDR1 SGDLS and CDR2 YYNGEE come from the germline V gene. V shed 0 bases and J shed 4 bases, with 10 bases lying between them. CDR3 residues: CASSVDPGVTEAFF. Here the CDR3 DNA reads TGTGCCAGCAGCGTAGACCCAGGGGTCACTGAAGCTTTCTTT.